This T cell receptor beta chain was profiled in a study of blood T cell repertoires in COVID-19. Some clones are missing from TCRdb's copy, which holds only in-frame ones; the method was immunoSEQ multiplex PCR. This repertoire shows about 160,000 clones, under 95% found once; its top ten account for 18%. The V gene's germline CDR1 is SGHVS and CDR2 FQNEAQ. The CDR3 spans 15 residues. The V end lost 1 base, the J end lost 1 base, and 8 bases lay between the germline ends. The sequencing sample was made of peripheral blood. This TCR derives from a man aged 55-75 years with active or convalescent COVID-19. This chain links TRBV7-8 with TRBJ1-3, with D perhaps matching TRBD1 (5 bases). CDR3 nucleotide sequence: TGTGCCAGCAGCTTAGACGGGGGATCTGGAAACACCATATATTTT. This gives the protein CASSLDGGSGNTIYF.